This TCR beta chain was identified in a study of cytomegalovirus exposure and HLA in healthy donors. The CDR3 extends over 13 amino acids. Germline-derived CDR1 and CDR2 are MNHEY and SVGAGI. The V segment lost 6 bases and the J segment 4 bases; nucleotides outside the gene matches: 6. PCR employed 60 Vbeta and 13 Jbeta primers. Libraries were prepared by immunoSEQ multiplex PCR; TCRdb keeps only in-frame clonotypes and omits some of them. Counted here are 100,000 or so clones, over 70% occurring once; the ten biggest clones make up 2% to 2.5%. This chain joins TRBV6-5 and TRBJ2-7; 7 bases match TRBD2. Sequenced material: PBMCs. The clonotype comes from a man aged 25 to 40 in good health and CMV-seronegative. CDR3 sequence: CASRVSSGYEQYF. The CDR3 nucleotides read TGTGCCAGCAGAGTGTCTAGCGGATACGAGCAGTACTTC.